Detailed here is one TCR beta chain. Its matching antigen is unknown. This record comes from a study of T cell responses to AZD1222 COVID-19 vaccine. TCRdb's table, derived via immunoSEQ multiplex PCR, lists solely in-frame clones and lacks some. The table records some 52,000 clones, approximately 86% of them present only once. The CDR3 is 11 residues long. Germline V CDR1 and CDR2: SGHTA, FQGNSA. V was shortened by 2 bases and J by 7 bases, with 3 bases between the two germline ends. Researchers grouped second doses given at about 4 or about 12 weeks into one pool. Study-wide findings and caveats: The donors showed a predominance of white British ancestry and of females, with possible underestimation of clonal diversity. Reportedly, close to half of spike-specific TCRs are directed against unmutated variant regions. Spike-wide coverage was observed for vaccine-associated CD4 TCRs, with dominant responses at 160-218 and 743-854.

The sample in question was peripheral blood, obtained 28 days after the second AZD1222 dose. This chain connects TRBV7-2 to TRBJ2-1, with unresolved D. This TCR came from an adult who received the AZD1222 COVID-19 vaccine. CDR3 loop: CASSLRNEQFF. Here the CDR3 DNA reads TGTGCCAGCAGCTTAAGAAATGAGCAGTTCTTC.